The 7 T cell receptor beta chains below were found in one sample sequenced in a study of identifying expanded T cells in peripheral blood. TCRdb's copy holds only in-frame clones and misses some; the assay was immunoSEQ multiplex PCR. The sample contains about 85,000 clones, more than 70% of which appear only once. The sequenced material came from blood. All receptors derive from a person between 18 and 75 years old in good health.

The chain combines TRBV27 with TRBJ2-7, with D perhaps matching TRBD1 (6 bases). CDR3 size: 14 residues. V was cut by 0 bases and J by 0 bases, with 6 bases left in between. Germline V gene lookup returns CDR1 MNHEY and CDR2 SMNVEV (reference sequence). This CDR3 reads CASSLSGASYEQYF. Here the CDR3 DNA reads TGTGCCAGCAGTTTATCGGGGGCCTCCTACGAGCAGTACTTC.

This chain links TRBV21-1 with TRBJ1-2; the DNA was not used to check the table's D call, TRBD1. TRBV21-1 is a documented pseudogene. This CDR3 comprises 12 residues. CDR3 nucleotide sequence: TGTGCCAGCAGCGAACAGGGCTATGGCTACACCTTC. It translates to CASSEQGYGYTF.

This clone turned up a few times. The J gene is TRBJ2-1, the V gene TRBV19; D gene ambiguous. The CDR3 length is 16 residues. From germline, CDR1 is LNHDA and CDR2 SQIVND (reference sequence). Trimming removed 3 bases at V and 0 bases at J, with 12 bases between. CDR3 residues: CASSISALSSYNEQFF. The CDR3 region has the DNA TGTGCCAGTAGTATCTCCGCTCTCAGCTCCTACAATGAGCAGTTCTTC.

V usage is TRBV18 and J usage is TRBJ1-1; D ambiguous. The CDR3 contains 14 residues. Germline CDR1 reads KGHSH; CDR2 reads LQKENI. Trimming removed 4 bases at V and 1 base at J, with 10 bases between. CDR3 nucleotide sequence: TGTGCCAGCTCACTTTGGCCGGGGAACACTGAAGCTTTCTTT. It specifies CASSLWPGNTEAFF.

The chain employs TRBV28 and TRBJ1-6; D is ambiguous. Trimming pared 5 bases from V and 10 bases from J, leaving 9 bases between. Per germline, CDR1 MDHEN and CDR2 SYDVKM. CDR3 size: 12 residues. The CDR3 is CASSLRVSPLHF. The CDR3 nucleotides read TGTGCCAGCAGTCTTAGGGTATCACCCCTCCACTTT.

The chain employs TRBV30 and TRBJ2-7, with no clear D. Per germline, CDR1 GTSNPN and CDR2 SVGIG (reference sequence). The V gene lost 2 bases and the J gene lost 4 bases, with 18 bases spanning the gap. The CDR3 loop spans 15 amino acids. The CDR3: CAWSRGSADSYEQYF. In DNA, the CDR3 is TGTGCCTGGAGTCGTGGGTCAGCAGATTCGTACGAGCAGTACTTC.

V and J are TRBV5-1 and TRBJ1-1, with D uncertain. V was shortened by 4 bases and J by 4 bases, with 11 bases between the two germline ends. This CDR3 is built from 13 residues. Germline values: CDR1 SGHRS, CDR2 YFSETQ. CDR3 protein: CASSAAPGTEAFF. DNA for the CDR3: TGCGCCAGCAGCGCCGCCCCAGGCACTGAAGCTTTCTTT.